These 22 T cell receptor beta chains were all obtained from the same sample, sequenced in a study of T-cell reconstitution after alpha-beta-depleted transplantation in children. Preparation of the TCRbeta library involved a method that used unique molecular identifiers. In TCRdb, the PCR reads were re-called with MiXCR into one record per CDR3 protein. The profile covers almost 500,000 distinct CDR3 sequences, with roughly an eighth appearing a single time and 5% to 6% taken by the ten largest. The material was PBMCs from the stem cell graft donor, obtained from the stem cell graft. The source is a human donor who donated a stem cell graft to a child with combined immunodeficiency.

This clonotype was seen at least ten times. CDR3: CASSYPLGGISTDTQYF. CDR3 nucleotide sequence: TGTGCCAGCAGTTACCCCCTCGGGGGAATTAGCACAGATACGCAGTATTTT. This rearrangement joins TRBV6-2 or TRBV6-3 to TRBJ2-3; a weak D match, TRBD2 (6 bases). CDR3 size: 17 residues. V lost 2 bases and J lost 0, with 15 bases in between. Germline assignment: CDR1 MNHEY and CDR2 SVGEGT.

The chain is built from TRBV11-1 and TRBJ2-2; perhaps TRBD2 as D (5 bases). The germline V gene has CDR1 SGHAT and CDR2 FQDESV (reference sequence). V was clipped by 5 bases and J by 4 bases, with 17 bases between them. This CDR3 has 16 amino acids. Written as DNA, the CDR3 is TGTGCCAGCAGCAGTTCCCTCAGCGGAAGCACCGGGGAGCTGTTTTTT. Its translation is CASSSSLSGSTGELFF.

This clonotype has ten or more counts. This chain connects TRBV25-1 to TRBJ2-7; 9 nucleotides line up with TRBD2. CDR3 length: 14 amino acids. J gave up 4 bases and V 7 bases, and 8 bases lay outside the gene matches. The germline CDR1 and CDR2 sequences are MGHDK and SYGVNS. CDR3 nucleotide sequence: TGTGCCAGCAATCCGGCGGGGGGGGGATACGAGCAGTACTTC. It yields the protein CASNPAGGGYEQYF.

The chain employs TRBV9 and TRBJ2-1; D gene unclear. Trimming shortened V by 4 bases and J by 5 bases, and 25 bases separated the two germline ends. The germline CDR1 and CDR2 sequences are SGDLS and YYNGEE. This CDR3 comprises 18 residues. CDR3 coding DNA: TGTGCCAGCAGCTCAGGCCCGCGAGGCGGCTATCCGAACAATGAGCAGTTCTTC. Translated: CASSSGPRGGYPNNEQFF.

This clonotype has a handful of counts. This chain uses TRBV12-3 or TRBV12-4 with TRBJ2-2, with TRBD2 as a possible D gene (6 bases). V lost 3 bases to trimming and J lost 5 bases, with 10 bases between them. The CDR3 totals 14 residues. This chain's CDR3 is CASSFGGITGELFF. The CDR3 bases are TGTGCCAGCAGTTTTGGGGGGATTACCGGGGAGCTGTTTTTT.

The rearrangement uses TRBV7-9 and TRBJ2-1; TRBD1 might be the D (6 bases). The CDR3 totals 13 residues. Trimming shortened V by 8 bases and J by 0 bases, and 8 bases separated the two germline ends. CDR1 is SEHNR and CDR2 is FQNEAQ in the germline V gene (reference sequence). This CDR3 is CASQQGSYNEQFF. As DNA, the CDR3 is TGTGCCAGCCAACAGGGCTCCTACAATGAGCAGTTCTTC.

At least ten counts were recorded for this clonotype. The rearrangement joins TRBV6-1 to TRBJ2-1, with TRBD1 identical over 9 bases. In germline, CDR1 is MNHNS, CDR2 SASEGT. The J segment lost 3 bases and the V segment lost 4 bases, leaving 7 bases of the junction unmatched. CDR3 length equals 16 residues. The CDR3 region has the DNA TGTGCCAGCAGTGGGATGGGACAGGGAGTCTACAATGAGCAGTTCTTC. Translating gives CASSGMGQGVYNEQFF.

The rearrangement uses TRBV4-3 and TRBJ2-3; 8 nucleotides line up with TRBD2. Trimming at V came to 2 bases and at J to 1 base, leaving 5 bases not matched to a gene. The CDR3 extends over 16 amino acids. The germline V gene encodes CDR1 LGHNA and CDR2 YSLEER. In DNA, the CDR3 is TGCGCCAGCAGCCAATTTAGCGGGACGCGCACAGATACGCAGTATTTT. Residues: CASSQFSGTRTDTQYF.

This chain uses TRBV9 with TRBJ2-5; 7 bases match TRBD2. This CDR3 is built from 14 residues. CDR1 and CDR2 (germline): SGDLS, YYNGEE. J was trimmed by 5 bases and V by 4 bases; bases with no gene match: 8. In nucleotides, the CDR3 is TGTGCCAGCAGCTTAGGACTAGGTGTGGAGACCCAGTACTTC. Its protein is CASSLGLGVETQYF.

This chain connects TRBV29-1 to TRBJ1-1; D gene unclear. The V and J ends lost 6 bases and 4 bases respectively, with 12 bases between them. Looked up from germline, CDR1 is SQVTM and CDR2 is ANQGSEA. CDR3 size: 12 residues. The CDR3 is CSVSEGGTEAFF. The CDR3, as DNA: TGCAGCGTCTCCGAGGGAGGCACTGAAGCTTTCTTT.

The genes are TRBV5-1 and TRBJ2-2; TRBD2 matches 15 bases. Germline V gives CDR1 SGHRS, CDR2 YFSETQ. The CDR3 has 17 residues. The junction had 3 bases not matched to a gene; V was cut back by 3 bases and J by 3 bases. CDR3 bases: TGCGCCAGCAGCTGGACTAGCGGGAGGGCAGACACCGGGGAGCTGTTTTTT. Translating gives CASSWTSGRADTGELFF.

To note about this clonotype: This clone may be a read error of a much larger clone one base away. The V and J genes are TRBV4-3 and TRBJ1-5, with D unresolved. The length of the CDR3 is 14 residues. Germline V gene sequence: CDR1 LGHNA, CDR2 YSLEER. CDR3 coding DNA: TGCGCCAACAGCGGTGGGGTGGGCAATCAGCCCCAGCATTTT. Protein: CANSGGVGNQPQHF.

This clonotype came up a few times. V usage is TRBV12-3 or TRBV12-4 and J usage is TRBJ2-3; D perhaps matches TRBD1 (5 bases). V dropped 4 bases and J dropped 4 bases, with 12 bases sitting between them. The CDR3 extends over 14 amino acids. The CDR3 nucleotides read TGTGCCAGCAGTTCCCTCCAGGGCGCAGATACGCAGTATTTT. It codes for CASSSLQGADTQYF.

This clonotype was detected many times. CDR3 region: CASSQRRAGDTQETQYF. In DNA, the CDR3 is TGCGCCAGCAGCCAACGGAGAGCGGGGGATACCCAAGAGACCCAGTACTTC. J is TRBJ2-5 and V is TRBV4-3; 8 bases are shared with TRBD2. V shed 2 bases and J 1 base; nucleotides not matched to a gene: 9. CDR3 length: 17 amino acids. Germline V lookup: CDR1 LGHNA, CDR2 YSLEER.

The sample holds many counts of this clonotype. The CDR3: CATSGGGDQETQYF. The CDR3 DNA reads TGTGCCACCAGCGGGGGAGGGGATCAAGAGACCCAGTACTTC. The V gene is TRBV15, the J gene TRBJ2-5; 7 nucleotides line up with TRBD2. The J segment lost 2 bases and the V segment lost 5 bases, leaving 5 bases of the junction unmatched. CDR1 LNHNV and CDR2 YYDKDF come from the germline V gene (reference sequence). CDR3 length: 14 amino acids.

The sample holds a few counts of this clonotype. CDR3 in DNA: TGTGCCAGCAGTTTTTGGGAAGACTATGGCTACACCTTC. Protein: CASSFWEDYGYTF. The gene calls are TRBV12-3 or TRBV12-4 and TRBJ1-2; D remains unclear. The CDR3 has 13 amino acids. V was cut by 3 bases and J by 3 bases, with 8 bases left in between.

Of note for this clonotype: Given a much more abundant clone one base away, this may be a read error. The chain carries TRBV18 and TRBJ2-5; D possibly corresponds to TRBD1 (6 bases). The CDR3 loop spans 14 amino acids. Germline CDR1 reads KGHSH; CDR2 reads LQKENI. The germline V and J ends were trimmed by 2 bases and 5 bases, with 12 bases remaining between them. The CDR3 DNA reads TGTGCCAGCTCACCAAGACAGGACTGGGAGACCCAGTACTTC. Residues: CASSPRQDWETQYF. The variable domain in full, completed from reference TRBV18 and TRBJ2-5, reads NAGVMQNPRHLVRRRGQEARLRCSPMKGHSHVYWYRQLPEEGLKFMVYLQKENIIDESGMPKERFSAEFPKEGPSILRIQQVVRGDSAAYFCASSPRQDWETQYFGPGTRLLVL.

The CDR3 loop is CASSKNRDTEETQYF. CDR3 nucleotides: TGCGCCAGCAGCAAGAACCGGGACACCGAAGAGACCCAGTACTTC. The chain employs TRBV5-1 and TRBJ2-5; maybe TRBD1 (6 bases). This CDR3 contains 15 residues. Germline CDR1 SGHRS, CDR2 YFSETQ. V lost 4 bases and J lost 3, with 16 bases in between.

The sample holds a few counts of this clonotype. This chain connects TRBV29-1 to TRBJ1-3, with D uncertain. Between the trimmed V and J ends, which lost 7 bases and 0 bases, there was a span of 7 bases. In germline, CDR1 is SQVTM, CDR2 ANQGSEA. The CDR3 has 12 residues. CDR3 DNA: TGCAGCGCCCAAGTCTCTGGAAACACCATATATTTT. Its protein product is CSAQVSGNTIYF.

The gene calls are TRBV24-1 and TRBJ2-3; either TRBD1 or TRBD2 may fit D (5 bases each). Germline V gene data show CDR1 as KGHDR and CDR2 as SFDVKD. The CDR3 runs to 15 residues. The V end was cut by 5 bases, the J end by 0 bases, with 11 bases between. The CDR3 DNA follows: TGTGCCACCAGTGGATTTGGGGGAAGCACAGATACGCAGTATTTT. It codes for CATSGFGGSTDTQYF.

The chain employs TRBV4-3 and TRBJ2-7, with D possibly called TRBD1 or TRBD2 (7 bases each). The CDR3 extends over 16 amino acids. CDR1 is LGHNA and CDR2 is YSLEER in the germline V gene. The V end lost 1 base, the J end lost 5 bases, and 18 bases lay between the germline ends. CDR3 residues: CASSQVWRETGNEQYF. The DNA for the CDR3 is TGCGCCAGCAGCCAAGTATGGCGGGAGACAGGGAACGAGCAGTACTTC.

This clonotype was seen ten or more times. The rearrangement uses TRBV5-6 and TRBJ2-5, with 9 bases matching TRBD2. CDR1 SGHDT and CDR2 YYEEEE come from the germline V gene. CDR3 size: 18 residues. The junction had 18 bases not matched to a gene; V was cut back by 4 bases and J by 5 bases. The CDR3 DNA is TGTGCCAGCAGCCACGGTTTCCCTAGCGGGGCCCCCAGGGAGACCCAGTACTTC. It translates to CASSHGFPSGAPRETQYF.